This T cell receptor beta chain was found in a study of T cell responses to AZD1222 COVID-19 vaccine listed by TCRdb under 2021. Regarding the complete study: TCR sequencing covered roughly 230 trial participants: roughly 200 given two doses of AZD1222 and approximately 25 given two doses of MenACWY control vaccine. Trial participants were enrolled into age subgroups of 18-55, 56-69 and 70-plus years, which contained about 150, 28 and 57 TCR-sequenced participants, respectively.

The label giving this sample's time point can be read as: about 28 days (+/-7) after the second vaccine dose. Because spike-specific TCR depth and breadth did not differ between the two schedules, AZD1222 recipients who got a second dose at roughly 4 weeks were pooled with those who got a second dose at roughly 12 weeks. The vaccinee samples were drawn from two UK trials, COV001 and COV002, one of which was a single-blind randomized controlled phase 2/3 trial testing AZD1222 (ChAdOx1 nCoV-19) in healthy adults. For TCRbeta chain sequencing, PBMC samples were collected from trial participants at day 0 and at day 28 after the second dose. A word on this clone: Its antigen remains unidentified. No much larger clone is present one base from it, and per-base qualities are unavailable.

V loses 6 bases of germline sequence and J loses 11 bases, and the interval between the two ends is 22 bases. Via the germline V gene, CDR1 is SNHLY and CDR2 FYNNEI. Measured from the cysteine to the phenylalanine, the CDR3 is 14 residues long. The sequence is cut down to CDR3 DNA, 42 bases in frame from base 1. Results the study describes overall, beyond this receptor: Because no samples from the day 14 peak response were available, repertoires could be characterized only after the peak T cell response. In the small 56-69-year group, the increase in depth fell short of significance, most likely because of low power. Participants were mostly white British and included more females than males, and it was suggested by the authors that clonal diversity may have been underestimated. Epitopes outside the regions mutated in the B.1.351 and B.1.1.7 variants were reportedly recognized by nearly half of the unique spike-specific TCRs. After two AZD1222 doses, both the breadth and the depth of spike-specific TCRs were significantly higher than at day 0 and than in MenACWY recipients. Only five to seven AZD1222 recipients were SARS-CoV-2 seropositive at baseline, limiting conclusions about previously exposed vaccinees. The vaccine-associated CD4 TCRs covered the entire spike protein, and the dominant responses fell in regions 160-218 and 743-854.

The CDR3 regions of human TCRbeta chains were subjected to immunosequencing. In the paper's pipeline: TCRs in the repertoires were compared against a reference library of SARS-CoV-2-specific TCRs that had been generated with the MIRA antigen-specificity platform. Breadth was defined as the fraction of unique TCRs that were SARS-CoV-2-associated. Depth was defined as the fraction of total T cells that were SARS-CoV-2-associated. Using the MIRA data, each spike-specific TCR was assigned both to the spike region to which the TCR was reactive and to a CD4 or CD8 class. Log10-transformed breadth and depth values were compared by one-way ANOVA with Sidak's multiple comparisons tests. In its TCRdb copy, this immuneACCESS table keeps in-frame sequences only and misses some clones. Where compared with another copy, unresolved V genes explain less than half of these, and the others have no known cause. D and trimming were read from the DNA, whereas the V and J calls and clone size are those reported in that table. Within this sample are about 120,000 clones, with roughly 87% of them counted one time only. The leading ten clones occupy around 2.5% of the sample.

The sequencing used peripheral blood, collected 28 days after the second AZD1222 dose. The receptor was isolated from an adult who received the AZD1222 COVID-19 vaccine. The rearranged segments are TRBV2 and TRBJ1-1, and possibly TRBD1, on 6 matching bases. The nucleotides are TGTGCCAGCAGCCCAGCAGGGACCGGGAGGGGGGCTTTCTTT. This codes for CASSPAGTGRGAFF.